The subject of this entry is one T cell receptor (beta chain). Its antigen is as yet unknown. This sample was taken from a study of T-cell memory formation after mild COVID-19. Each CDR3 protein gets one entry after TCRdb re-called the 5' RACE reads with MiXCR. The repertoire holds about 470,000 distinct CDR3 sequences, nearly 25% seen once, with around an eighth in the top ten. Findings and caveats of the study: Proof of SARS-CoV-2 specificity was absent for the second-wave clones that crested on day 37. Some SARS-CoV-2-responding clones were already detected in memory before infection. Mainly CM and EM harbored the contracting CD4+ clones; mainly EMRA harbored the CD8+ ones.

The sequenced sample was PBMCs or a T cell subset sorted from them (not recorded which). The sequence was obtained from an adult woman who had mild COVID-19 (a few samples of this study predate the infection). Cell type and time point are not known.

The CDR3 DNA reads TGTGCCAGCAGTGAGGAGCGGGGCGTCTATGGCTACACCTTC. This translates into CASSEERGVYGYTF. The J gene is TRBJ1-2, the V gene TRBV6-1; a weak D match, TRBD1 (5 bases). Trimming stripped 3 bases from V and 4 bases from J, with 12 bases between. Per germline, CDR1 MNHNS and CDR2 SASEGT. This CDR3 has 14 amino acids.